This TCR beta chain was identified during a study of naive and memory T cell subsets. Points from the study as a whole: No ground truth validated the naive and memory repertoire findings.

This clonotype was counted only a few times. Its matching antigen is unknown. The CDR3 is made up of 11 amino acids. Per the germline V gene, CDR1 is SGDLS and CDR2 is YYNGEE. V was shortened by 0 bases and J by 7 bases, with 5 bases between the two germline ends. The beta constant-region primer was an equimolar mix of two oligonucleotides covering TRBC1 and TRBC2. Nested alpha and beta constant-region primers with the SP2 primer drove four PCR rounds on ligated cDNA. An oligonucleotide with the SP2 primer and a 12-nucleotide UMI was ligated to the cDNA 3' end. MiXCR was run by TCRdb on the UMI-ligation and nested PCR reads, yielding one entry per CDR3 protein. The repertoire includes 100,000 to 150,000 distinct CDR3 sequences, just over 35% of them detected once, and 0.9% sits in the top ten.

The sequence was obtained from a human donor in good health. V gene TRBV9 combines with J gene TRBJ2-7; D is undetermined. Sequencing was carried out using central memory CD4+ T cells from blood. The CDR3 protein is CASSVGREQYF. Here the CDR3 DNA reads TGTGCCAGCAGCGTAGGACGAGAGCAGTACTTC.